The following is a T cell receptor (beta chain) sequence with its context. The method was immunoSEQ multiplex PCR; TCRdb's version includes in-frame clones alone and lacks a portion of them. The sample includes about 160,000 clones, under 90% seen only once; the top ten take 8%. This CDR3 spans 16 amino acids. Germline CDR1 reads SGHKS; CDR2 reads YYEKEE (reference sequence). Trimming at V came to 0 bases and at J to 2 bases, leaving 7 bases not matched to a gene. This entry is derived from a study of blood T cell repertoires in COVID-19. Sequences were obtained from PBMCs or T cells enriched from blood (not recorded which). The chain combines TRBV5-5 with TRBJ1-2; 7 bases are shared with TRBD1. The TCR was taken from a woman in her 50s who had recovered from COVID-19. CDR3 sequence: CASSLDQGGVNYGYTF. The CDR3 nucleotides are TGTGCCAGCAGCTTGGATCAGGGGGGTGTCAACTATGGCTACACCTTC.